One and the same sample provided the 25 T cell receptor beta chains below, sequenced in a study of beta chain features in type 1 diabetes. Study-wide points: There was a moderate but significant shortening of TCRB CDR3s in all four CD4+ subsets of Type 1 diabetes patients.

As every portion of the isolated RNA was reverse transcribed, the sequencing read expressed TCRB transcripts. The data were produced by immunoSEQ multiplex PCR, yet TCRdb's version contains in-frame clones alone and is incomplete. The table lists about 700,000 clones, about an eighth of them singletons. Their antigens remain unidentified. Material: naive CD4+ T cells from blood. The receptors come from a young man with type 1 diabetes.

As regards this clone: This CDR3 is also generated by other DNA sequences in the sample. This chain joins TRBV30 and TRBJ1-4, with D hard to call. The V end lost 3 bases, the J end lost 8 bases, and 10 bases lay between the germline ends. Germline CDR1 and CDR2: GTSNPN and SVGIG (reference sequence). This CDR3 has 12 amino acids. The CDR3 loop is CAWSPGGEKLFF. CDR3 DNA: TGTGCCTGGAGCCCCGGCGGGGAAAAACTGTTTTTT.

This clone was observed a few times. V gene TRBV7-7 combines with J gene TRBJ2-1; TRBD1 is a possible D gene (6 bases). Between the trimmed V and J ends, which lost 5 bases and 4 bases, there was a span of 12 bases. CDR1 and CDR2 from the germline V gene are SSHAT and FNYEAQ (reference sequence). The length of the CDR3 is 14 residues. The CDR3 DNA follows: TGTGCCAGCAGCCCCGAGGACAGTTACAATGAGCAGTTCTTC. This translates into CASSPEDSYNEQFF. Complete variable domain (other parts from reference TRBV7-7 and TRBJ2-1): GAGVSQSPRYKVTKRGQDVTLRCDPISSHATLYWYQQALGQGPEFLTYFNYEAQPDKSGLPSDRFSAERPEGSISTLTIQRTEQRDSAMYRCASSPEDSYNEQFFGPGTRLTVL.

This clone appeared a few times. V is TRBV25-1 and J is TRBJ2-6; D remains ambiguous. This CDR3 has 13 residues. CDR1 and CDR2 (germline): MGHDK, SYGVNS. The V gene lost 4 bases and the J gene lost 2 bases, with 3 bases spanning the gap. CDR3 sequence reads: CASSVAGANVLTF. For the CDR3, the DNA is TGTGCCAGCAGTGTCGCTGGGGCCAACGTCCTGACTTTC.

This clone was seen more than once but under ten times. This CDR3 reads CASTLGPGGPLHF. The CDR3 DNA is TGTGCCAGCACCTTGGGTCCCGGGGGACCCCTCCACTTT. The chain combines TRBV28 with TRBJ1-6; a possible D gene is TRBD1 (5 bases). CDR1 is MDHEN and CDR2 is SYDVKM in the germline V gene. The length of the CDR3 is 13 residues. V lost 7 bases, J lost 12 bases, and 16 bases lay in between.

A few counts support this clone. The chain uses TRBV11-2 and TRBJ2-3, with 10 bases lining up with TRBD2. V shed 5 bases and J 9 bases; nucleotides not matched to a gene: 11. The germline V gene encodes CDR1 SGHAT and CDR2 FQNNGV. The CDR3 is made up of 15 amino acids. The CDR3, as DNA: TGTGCCAGCAGCCCTTCTAGCGGGGGAGGGGGAACGCAGTATTTT. Translated, it gives CASSPSSGGGGTQYF.

This clone was counted only a few times. The rearrangement links TRBV18 to TRBJ1-4; no clear D gene. Germline CDR1 and CDR2: KGHSH and LQKENI. Trimming removed 0 bases from V and 7 bases from J, with 12 bases in between. This CDR3 has 15 residues. CDR3: CASSPPMGLGEKLFF. For the CDR3, the DNA is TGTGCCAGCTCACCACCGATGGGATTGGGTGAAAAACTGTTTTTT.

V usage is TRBV15 and J usage is TRBJ2-7; D ambiguous. From germline, CDR1 is LNHNV and CDR2 YYDKDF (reference sequence). V was trimmed by 6 bases and J by 0 bases, leaving 12 bases between them. The CDR3 extends over 14 amino acids. CDR3 coding DNA: TGTGCCACCAGGCCCCAAAAGGGCTCCTACGAGCAGTACTTC. Its protein is CATRPQKGSYEQYF.

The chain employs TRBV6-5 and TRBJ2-5, with a weak D call TRBD1 (6 bases). Germline V gene sequence: CDR1 MNHEY, CDR2 SVGAGI. The CDR3 totals 15 residues. The V end lost 6 bases, the J end lost 5 bases, and 19 bases lay between the germline ends. The CDR3 loop is CASSPEQGRRETQYF. CDR3 DNA: TGTGCCAGCAGCCCCGAACAGGGCCGAAGGGAGACCCAGTACTTC.

The chain joins TRBV30 to TRBJ1-5; D perhaps matches TRBD1 (5 bases). Germline-derived CDR1 and CDR2 are GTSNPN and SVGIG (reference sequence). The CDR3 is 14 residues long. V gave up 7 bases and J gave up 0 bases, with 13 bases separating them. The CDR3 sequence is CAFGRRDSNQPQHF. Written as DNA, the CDR3 is TGTGCCTTTGGGCGCAGGGATAGCAATCAGCCCCAGCATTTT. The complete variable domain, with remaining parts taken from reference TRBV30 and TRBJ1-5, reads SQTIHQWPATLVQPVGSPLSLECTVEGTSNPNLYWYRQAAGRGLQLLFYSVGIGQISSEVPQNLSASRPQDRQFILSSKKLLLSDSGFYLCAFGRRDSNQPQHFGDGTRLSIL.

This clone was seen only a few times. V is TRBV6-5 and J is TRBJ2-2; no firm D call. The CDR3 is 13 amino acids. CDR1 and CDR2 (germline): MNHEY, SVGAGI. V was trimmed by 0 bases and J by 3 bases, leaving 2 bases between them. DNA of the CDR3: TGTGCCAGCAGTTACTCTTACACCGGGGAGCTGTTTTTT. Its translation: CASSYSYTGELFF.

In this sample, this clone turned up a few times. V and J are TRBV2 and TRBJ2-3; 7 positions match TRBD1. Germline V gene data show CDR1 as SNHLY and CDR2 as FYNNEI. The junction had 8 bases not matched to a gene; V was cut back by 8 bases and J by 6 bases. This CDR3 spans 13 amino acids. The CDR3 loop reads CASGTGDEDTQYF. DNA of the CDR3: TGTGCCAGCGGTACAGGGGATGAGGATACGCAGTATTTT.

This clone occurred a few times. The rearrangement joins TRBV7-3 to TRBJ1-1; maybe TRBD1 (5 bases). V gave up 4 bases and J gave up 5 bases, with 14 bases separating them. CDR3 length equals 14 residues. Germline V gene sequence: CDR1 SGHTA, CDR2 FQGTGA. The CDR3 DNA follows: TGTGCCAGCAGCTCGGGCCAGGGACGGACTGAAGCTTTCTTT. This gives the protein CASSSGQGRTEAFF.

This chain links TRBV2 with TRBJ2-7; no definite D call. Germline V gene sequence: CDR1 SNHLY, CDR2 FYNNEI. This CDR3 comprises 12 residues. Between the trimmed V and J ends, which lost 6 bases and 3 bases, there was a span of 9 bases. Here the CDR3 DNA reads TGTGCCAGCAGGTCCGACAACTACGAGCAGTACTTC. As protein: CASRSDNYEQYF.

This clone has more than one count but fewer than ten. This chain connects TRBV9 to TRBJ2-3; no definite D call. Germline V gene sequence: CDR1 SGDLS, CDR2 YYNGEE. CDR3 length equals 11 residues. V lost 1 base and J lost 6, with 3 bases in between. In DNA form, the CDR3 reads TGTGCCAGCAGCGTATTGGATACGCAGTATTTT. It translates to CASSVLDTQYF.

This sequence joins TRBV4-1 and TRBJ2-3; no definite D call. Trimming removed 3 bases from V and 2 bases from J, with 6 bases in between. CDR1 MGHRA and CDR2 YSYEKL come from the germline V gene. This CDR3 region has 13 residues. The CDR3: CASSHIVTDTQYF. For the CDR3, the DNA is TGCGCCAGCAGCCACATAGTCACAGATACGCAGTATTTT.

The rearrangement joins TRBV13 to TRBJ2-6; 7 bases agree with TRBD2. Trimming took 5 bases from V and 1 from J; bases not matched to a gene: 2. This CDR3 contains 15 residues. The germline CDR1 and CDR2 sequences are PRHDT and FYEKMQ (reference sequence). In DNA, the CDR3 is TGTGCCAGCAGCCAACTAGCGTCTGGGGCCAACGTCCTGACTTTC. Protein: CASSQLASGANVLTF.

A few counts support this clone. The CDR3 coding sequence is TGCAGCGTTTTCTCTGGGGCCAACGTCCTGACTTTC. It codes for CSVFSGANVLTF. V gene TRBV29-1 combines with J gene TRBJ2-6; D unresolved. Germline CDR1 is SQVTM and CDR2 is ANQGSEA. The CDR3 totals 12 residues. Deletions cut 5 bases from V and 0 bases from J, with 2 bases between.

The chain links TRBV4-1 to TRBJ2-1, with TRBD2 as a possible D gene (7 bases). The germline CDR1 and CDR2 sequences are MGHRA and YSYEKL. This CDR3 is 15 amino acids long. V was pared by 1 base and J by 9 bases, with 16 bases between. CDR3 DNA sequence: TGCGCCAGCAGCCAAGGCTGGGGGGGCCAGGGTGAGCAGTTCTTC. Amino acids: CASSQGWGGQGEQFF.

The chain recombines TRBV7-2 with TRBJ2-7; 7 nucleotides agree with TRBD1. The CDR3 contains 14 residues. The junction had 6 bases not matched to a gene; V was cut back by 7 bases and J by 0 bases. Looked up from germline, CDR1 is SGHTA and CDR2 is FQGNSA. CDR3 amino acids: CASKRGQSSYEQYF. The CDR3 DNA sequence: TGTGCCAGCAAGAGGGGACAGTCCTCCTACGAGCAGTACTTC. The full variable domain, with the rest looked up from reference TRBV7-2 and TRBJ2-7, is GAGVSQSPSNKVTEKGKDVELRCDPISGHTALYWYRQSLGQGLEFLIYFQGNSAPDKSGLPSDRFSAERTGGSVSTLTIQRTQQEDSAVYLCASKRGQSSYEQYFGPGTRLTVT.

There are a few counts of this clone. CDR3 sequence (DNA): TGTGCCAGCAGTGATGACAGGGGATCGGAGACCCAGTACTTC. Translated: CASSDDRGSETQYF. The chain uses TRBV2 and TRBJ2-5; TRBD1 matches 8 bases. The germline V gene has CDR1 SNHLY and CDR2 FYNNEI. There are 14 residues in the CDR3. V trimming: 3 bases; J trimming: 5 bases; junction bases outside the gene matches: 5.

This chain uses TRBV7-2 with TRBJ1-5, with a weak D call TRBD1 (5 bases). The CDR3 contains 14 residues. The germline CDR1 and CDR2 sequences are SGHTA and FQGNSA. Between the trimmed V and J ends, which lost 2 bases and 5 bases, there was a span of 10 bases. CDR3 in amino acids: CASSLNLGDQPQHF. The CDR3 DNA reads as TGTGCCAGCAGCTTAAATTTAGGGGATCAGCCCCAGCATTTT.

The V call is TRBV5-1, the J call TRBJ1-1; D unclear. Trimming left V 4 bases short and J 3 bases short, with 10 bases between. Germline values: CDR1 SGHRS, CDR2 YFSETQ. CDR3 length equals 13 residues. CDR3 nucleotides: TGCGCCAGCAGCATGGCTCCGGACACTGAAGCTTTCTTT. It is translated as CASSMAPDTEAFF.

The chain links TRBV19 to TRBJ2-5; a possible D gene is TRBD1 (6 bases). Per the germline V gene, CDR1 is LNHDA and CDR2 is SQIVND (reference sequence). The CDR3 contains 14 residues. Trimming pared 2 bases from V and 5 bases from J, leaving 12 bases between. This chain's CDR3 is CASSIRQGFETQYF. CDR3 coding DNA: TGTGCCAGTAGTATAAGGCAGGGGTTCGAGACCCAGTACTTC.

This chain joins TRBV7-9 and TRBJ2-7; 9 nucleotides align to TRBD1. This CDR3 spans 15 amino acids. CDR1 SEHNR and CDR2 FQNEAQ come from the germline V gene (reference sequence). V lost 5 bases to trimming and J lost 3 bases; unmatched junction nucleotides: 8. CDR3 in amino acids: CASSLSGQGNYEQYF. In DNA, the CDR3 is TGTGCCAGCAGCCTATCGGGACAGGGTAACTACGAGCAGTACTTC.

In its sample, this clone was seen a few times. The chain recombines TRBV14 with TRBJ1-4, with a possible D match to TRBD1 (6 bases). V lost 0 bases, J lost 8 bases, and 19 bases lay in between. This CDR3 has 17 amino acids. Germline V lookup: CDR1 SGHDN, CDR2 FVKESK. The CDR3 nucleotides are TGTGCCAGCAGCCAAGATGCAATAACGGGGGCTAGAGAAAAACTGTTTTTT. This sequence encodes CASSQDAITGAREKLFF.